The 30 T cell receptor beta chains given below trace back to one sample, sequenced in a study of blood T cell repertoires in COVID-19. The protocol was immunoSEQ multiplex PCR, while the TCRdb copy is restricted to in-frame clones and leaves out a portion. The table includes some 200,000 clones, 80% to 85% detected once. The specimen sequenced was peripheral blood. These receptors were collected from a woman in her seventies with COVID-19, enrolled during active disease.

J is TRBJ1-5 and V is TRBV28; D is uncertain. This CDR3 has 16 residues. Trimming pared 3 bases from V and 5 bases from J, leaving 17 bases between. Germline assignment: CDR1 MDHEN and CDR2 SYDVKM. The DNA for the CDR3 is TGTGCCAGCAGTTTGGGTATCGGGAAAATGGATCAGCCCCAGCATTTT. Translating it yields CASSLGIGKMDQPQHF.

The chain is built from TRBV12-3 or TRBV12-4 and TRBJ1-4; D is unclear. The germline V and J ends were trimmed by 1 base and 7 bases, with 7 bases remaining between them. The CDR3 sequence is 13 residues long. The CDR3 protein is CASSLVWSEKLFF. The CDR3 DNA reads TGTGCCAGCAGTTTAGTCTGGAGTGAAAAACTGTTTTTT.

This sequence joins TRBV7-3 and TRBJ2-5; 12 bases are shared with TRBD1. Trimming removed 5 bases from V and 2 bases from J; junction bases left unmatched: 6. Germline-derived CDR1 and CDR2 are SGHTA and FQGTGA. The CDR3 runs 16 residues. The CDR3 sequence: CASSVGTGGSQETQYF. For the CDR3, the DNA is TGTGCCAGCAGCGTGGGGACAGGGGGCTCACAAGAGACCCAGTACTTC. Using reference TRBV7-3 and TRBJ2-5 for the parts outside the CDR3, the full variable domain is GAGVSQTPSNKVTEKGKYVELRCDPISGHTALYWYRQSLGQGPEFLIYFQGTGAADDSGLPNDRFFAVRPEGSVSTLKIQRTERGDSAVYLCASSVGTGGSQETQYFGPGTRLLVL.

The CDR3 loop reads CASNQGFVNTEAFF. Here the CDR3 DNA reads TGTGCCAGCAACCAGGGGTTTGTGAACACTGAAGCTTTCTTT. V gene TRBV6-5 combines with J gene TRBJ1-1; possibly TRBD1 for D (6 bases). The CDR3 extends over 14 amino acids. With 7 bases removed from V and 0 bases from J, the gap between germline ends came to 12 bases. Germline loops: CDR1 MNHEY, CDR2 SVGAGI.

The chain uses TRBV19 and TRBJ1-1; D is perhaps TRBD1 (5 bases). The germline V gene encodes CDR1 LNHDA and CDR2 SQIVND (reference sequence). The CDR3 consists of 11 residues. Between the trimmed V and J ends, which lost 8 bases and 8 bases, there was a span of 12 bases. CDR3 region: CASQGGAEAFF. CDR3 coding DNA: TGTGCCAGTCAGGGAGGGGCCGAAGCTTTCTTT.

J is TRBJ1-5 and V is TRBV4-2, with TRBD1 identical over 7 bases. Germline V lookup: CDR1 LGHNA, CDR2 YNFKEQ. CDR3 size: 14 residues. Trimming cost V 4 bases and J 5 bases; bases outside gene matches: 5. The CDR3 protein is CASSRDREDQPQHF. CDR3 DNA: TGTGCCAGCAGCCGCGACAGGGAAGATCAGCCCCAGCATTTT.

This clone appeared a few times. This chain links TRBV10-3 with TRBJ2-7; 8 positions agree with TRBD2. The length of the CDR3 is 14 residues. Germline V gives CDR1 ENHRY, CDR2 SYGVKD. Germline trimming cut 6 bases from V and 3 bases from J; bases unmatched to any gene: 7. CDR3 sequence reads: CAISSSGPLYEQYF. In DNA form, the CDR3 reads TGTGCCATCAGCTCTAGCGGGCCTCTCTACGAGCAGTACTTC.

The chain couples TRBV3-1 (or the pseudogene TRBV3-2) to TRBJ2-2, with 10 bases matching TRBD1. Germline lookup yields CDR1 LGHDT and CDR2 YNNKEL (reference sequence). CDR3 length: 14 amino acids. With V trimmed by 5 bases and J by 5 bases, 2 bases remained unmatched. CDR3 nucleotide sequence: TGTGCCAGCAGCGGACAGGGGGGAACCGGGGAGCTGTTTTTT. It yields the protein CASSGQGGTGELFF.

The CDR3 bases are TGTGCCAGCAGCTTGAGGGAAGGGGTAGGGCAGCCCCAGCATTTT. Translation gives CASSLREGVGQPQHF. The V call is TRBV5-5, the J call TRBJ1-5; possible D gene TRBD1, 5 bases. CDR3 size: 15 residues. The V gene's germline CDR1 is SGHKS and CDR2 YYEKEE (reference sequence). The ends were cut back, 1 base at V and 7 bases at J, with 15 bases in the middle. Combining the CDR3 with reference TRBV5-5 and TRBJ1-5 gives the whole variable domain DAGVTQSPTHLIKTRGQQVTLRCSPISGHKSVSWYQQVLGQGPQFIFQYYEKEERGRGNFPDRFSARQFPNYSSELNVNALLLGDSALYLCASSLREGVGQPQHFGDGTRLSIL.

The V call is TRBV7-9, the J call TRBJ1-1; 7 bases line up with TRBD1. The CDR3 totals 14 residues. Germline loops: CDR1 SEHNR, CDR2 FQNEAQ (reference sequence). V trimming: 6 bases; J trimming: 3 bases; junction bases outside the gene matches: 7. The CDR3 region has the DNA TGTGCCAGCAGACAACCGGACAGGTACACTGAAGCTTTCTTT. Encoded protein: CASRQPDRYTEAFF.

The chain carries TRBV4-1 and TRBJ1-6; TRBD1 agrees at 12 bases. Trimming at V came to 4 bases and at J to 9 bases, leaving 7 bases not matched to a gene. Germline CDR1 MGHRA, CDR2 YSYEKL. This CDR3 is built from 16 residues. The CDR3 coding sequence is TGCGCCAGCAGCCCCGGAAGGGACAGGGGGCTTTCACCCCTCCACTTT. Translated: CASSPGRDRGLSPLHF.

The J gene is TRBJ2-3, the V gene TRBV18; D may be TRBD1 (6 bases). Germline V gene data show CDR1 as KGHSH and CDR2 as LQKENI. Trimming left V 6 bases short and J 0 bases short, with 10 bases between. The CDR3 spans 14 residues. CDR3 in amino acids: CASSKGQSTDTQYF. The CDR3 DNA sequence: TGTGCCAGCTCGAAAGGACAGAGCACAGATACGCAGTATTTT.

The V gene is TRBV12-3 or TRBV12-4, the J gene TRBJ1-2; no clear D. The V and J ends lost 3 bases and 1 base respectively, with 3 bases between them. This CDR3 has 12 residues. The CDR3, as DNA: TGTGCCAGCAGTTTTATTAACTATGGCTACACCTTC. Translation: CASSFINYGYTF.

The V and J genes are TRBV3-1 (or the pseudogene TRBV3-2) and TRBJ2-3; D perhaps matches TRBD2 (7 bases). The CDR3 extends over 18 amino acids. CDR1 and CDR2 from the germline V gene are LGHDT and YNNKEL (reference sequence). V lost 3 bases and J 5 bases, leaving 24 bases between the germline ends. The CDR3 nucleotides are TGTGCCAGCAGCCATGGTCCCTCCGATGGGGGGGCCGAAGATACGCAGTATTTT. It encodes CASSHGPSDGGAEDTQYF.

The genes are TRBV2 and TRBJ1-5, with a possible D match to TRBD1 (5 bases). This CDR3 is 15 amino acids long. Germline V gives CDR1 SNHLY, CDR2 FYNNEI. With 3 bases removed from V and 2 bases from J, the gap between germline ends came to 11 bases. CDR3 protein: CASSDEGARNQPQHF. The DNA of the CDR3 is TGTGCCAGCAGTGATGAAGGGGCGCGCAATCAGCCCCAGCATTTT.

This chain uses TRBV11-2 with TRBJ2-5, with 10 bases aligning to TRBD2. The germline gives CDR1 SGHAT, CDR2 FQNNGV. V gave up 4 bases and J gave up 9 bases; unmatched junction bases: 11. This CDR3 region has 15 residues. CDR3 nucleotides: TGTGCCAGCAGCTCCAACTCGGGACTAGCGAGCTCCCAGTACTTC. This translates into CASSSNSGLASSQYF. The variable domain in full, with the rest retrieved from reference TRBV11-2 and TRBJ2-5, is EAGVAQSPRYKIIEKRQSVAFWCNPISGHATLYWYQQILGQGPKLLIQFQNNGVVDDSQLPKDRFSAERLKGVDSTLKIQPAKLEDSAVYLCASSSNSGLASSQYFGPGTRLLVL.

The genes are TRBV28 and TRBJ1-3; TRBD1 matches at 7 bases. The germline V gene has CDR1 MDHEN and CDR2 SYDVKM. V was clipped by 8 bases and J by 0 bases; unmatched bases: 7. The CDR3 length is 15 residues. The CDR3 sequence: CASRLGTASGNTIYF. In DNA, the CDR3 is TGTGCCAGCCGCCTAGGGACAGCCTCTGGAAACACCATATATTTT.

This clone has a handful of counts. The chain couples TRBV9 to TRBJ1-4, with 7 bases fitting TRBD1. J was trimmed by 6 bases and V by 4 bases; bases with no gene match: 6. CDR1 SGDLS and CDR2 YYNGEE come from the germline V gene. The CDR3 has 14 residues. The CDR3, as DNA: TGTGCCAGCAGCCCACGGACAGGACATGAAAAACTGTTTTTT. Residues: CASSPRTGHEKLFF.

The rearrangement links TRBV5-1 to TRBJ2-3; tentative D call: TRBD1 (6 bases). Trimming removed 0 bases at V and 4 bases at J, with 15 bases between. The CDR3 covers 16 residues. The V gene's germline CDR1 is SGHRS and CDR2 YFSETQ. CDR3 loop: CASSLEGGRSADTQYF. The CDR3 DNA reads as TGCGCCAGCAGCTTGGAAGGGGGACGTAGCGCAGATACGCAGTATTTT. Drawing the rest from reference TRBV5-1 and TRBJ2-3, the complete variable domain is KAGVTQTPRYLIKTRGQQVTLSCSPISGHRSVSWYQQTPGQGLQFLFEYFSETQRNKGNFPGRFSGRQFSNSRSEMNVSTLELGDSALYLCASSLEGGRSADTQYFGPGTRLTVL.

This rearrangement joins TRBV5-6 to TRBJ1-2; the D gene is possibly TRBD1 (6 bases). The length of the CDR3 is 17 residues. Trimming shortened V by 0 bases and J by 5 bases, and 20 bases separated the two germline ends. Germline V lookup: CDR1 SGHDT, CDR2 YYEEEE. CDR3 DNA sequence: TGTGCCAGCAGCTTGGGTGGCCCCCGGACAGAGGGATATGGCTACACCTTC. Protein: CASSLGGPRTEGYGYTF.

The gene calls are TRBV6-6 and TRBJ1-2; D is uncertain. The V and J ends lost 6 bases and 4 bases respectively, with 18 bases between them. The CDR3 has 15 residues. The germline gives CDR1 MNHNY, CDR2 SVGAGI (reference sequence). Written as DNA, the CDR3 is TGTGCCAGCAGCACCCCTGATGATGGGCCCTATGGCTACACCTTC. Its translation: CASSTPDDGPYGYTF.

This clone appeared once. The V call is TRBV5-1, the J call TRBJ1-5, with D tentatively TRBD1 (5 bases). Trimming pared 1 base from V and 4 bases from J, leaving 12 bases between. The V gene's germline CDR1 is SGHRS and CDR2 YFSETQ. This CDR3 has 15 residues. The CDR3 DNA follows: TGCGCCAGCAGCTTGAGTGGGGGACTGAATCAGCCCCAGCATTTT. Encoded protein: CASSLSGGLNQPQHF.

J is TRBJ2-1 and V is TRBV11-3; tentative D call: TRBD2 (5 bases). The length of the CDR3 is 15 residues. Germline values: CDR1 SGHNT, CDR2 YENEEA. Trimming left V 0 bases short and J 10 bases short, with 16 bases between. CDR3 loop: CASSLESGPLGEQFF. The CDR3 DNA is TGTGCCAGCAGCTTAGAAAGCGGCCCTTTAGGCGAGCAGTTCTTC.

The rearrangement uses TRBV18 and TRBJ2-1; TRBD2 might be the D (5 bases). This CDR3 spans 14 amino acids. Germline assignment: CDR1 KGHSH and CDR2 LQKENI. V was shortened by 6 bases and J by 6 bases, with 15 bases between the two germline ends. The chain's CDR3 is CASSLSGGRNEQFF. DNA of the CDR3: TGTGCCAGCTCCCTGAGCGGCGGGCGCAATGAGCAGTTCTTC.

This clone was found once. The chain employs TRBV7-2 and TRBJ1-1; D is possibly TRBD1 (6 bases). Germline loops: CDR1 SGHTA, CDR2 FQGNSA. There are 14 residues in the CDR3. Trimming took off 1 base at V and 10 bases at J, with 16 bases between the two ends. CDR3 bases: TGTGCCAGCAGCTTAGGGCAGTTGCGAGGGGGAGCTTTCTTT. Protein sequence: CASSLGQLRGGAFF.

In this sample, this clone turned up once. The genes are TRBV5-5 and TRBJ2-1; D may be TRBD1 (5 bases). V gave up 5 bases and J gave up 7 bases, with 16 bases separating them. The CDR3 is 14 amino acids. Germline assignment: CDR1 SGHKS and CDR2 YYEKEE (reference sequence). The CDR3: CASSISQGRNEQFF. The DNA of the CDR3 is TGTGCCAGCAGTATTTCTCAGGGCAGGAATGAGCAGTTCTTC.

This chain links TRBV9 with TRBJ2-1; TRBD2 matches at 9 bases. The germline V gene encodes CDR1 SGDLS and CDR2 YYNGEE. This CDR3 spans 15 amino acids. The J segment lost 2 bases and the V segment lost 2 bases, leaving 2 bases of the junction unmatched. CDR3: CASSVSGSTYNEQFF. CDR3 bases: TGTGCCAGCAGCGTTAGCGGGAGTACCTACAATGAGCAGTTCTTC.

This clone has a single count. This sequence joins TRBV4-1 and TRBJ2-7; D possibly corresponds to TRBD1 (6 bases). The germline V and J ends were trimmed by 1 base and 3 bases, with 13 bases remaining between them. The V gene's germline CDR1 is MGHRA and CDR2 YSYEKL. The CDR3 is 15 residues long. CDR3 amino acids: CASSQVAKGVYEQYF. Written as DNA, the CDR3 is TGCGCCAGCAGCCAAGTTGCAAAGGGGGTCTACGAGCAGTACTTC.

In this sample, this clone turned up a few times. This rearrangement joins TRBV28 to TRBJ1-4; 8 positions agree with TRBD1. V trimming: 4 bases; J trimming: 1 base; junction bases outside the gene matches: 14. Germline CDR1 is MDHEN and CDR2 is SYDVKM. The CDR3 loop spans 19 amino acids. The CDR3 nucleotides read TGTGCCAGCAGTTCTTCTTCAGGGGGCTGGGTAGGAACTAATGAAAAACTGTTTTTT. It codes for CASSSSSGGWVGTNEKLFF.

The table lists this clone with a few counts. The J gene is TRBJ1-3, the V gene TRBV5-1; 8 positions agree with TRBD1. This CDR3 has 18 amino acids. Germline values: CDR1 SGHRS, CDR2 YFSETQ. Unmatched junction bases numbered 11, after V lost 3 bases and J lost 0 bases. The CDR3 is CASSSRPGQVRSGNTIYF. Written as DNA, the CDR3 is TGCGCCAGCAGCTCACGACCGGGACAGGTTCGCTCTGGAAACACCATATATTTT.